The rows below give T cell receptor beta chains drawn from one sample of a study of blood T cell repertoires in COVID-19. Assay used: immunoSEQ multiplex PCR; TCRdb lists only in-frame clones, some missing. The sample has roughly 230,000 clones, 80% to 95% seen once. The material sequenced was peripheral blood. These receptors were taken from a young man with COVID-19, enrolled during active disease. The conserved cysteine and the conserved F or W are not part of the CDR3 here. D genes are given only for firm matches.

v_gene,j_gene,d_gene,CDR3aa
TRBV6-5,TRBJ1-4,TRBD1,ASSRQGTTNEKLF
TRBV5-4,TRBJ2-2,TRBD2,ASSLGGTSSGELF
TRBV5-1,TRBJ1-1,.,ASSLAREGGEAF
TRBV30,TRBJ1-2,.,AWSVFSAGGYT
TRBV5-1,TRBJ2-5,.,ASSQRGEERETQY
TRBV6-2/TRBV6-3,TRBJ2-1,TRBD2,ASSYSLAGLFEQF
TRBV12-3/TRBV12-4,TRBJ1-2,.,ASTLTVNYGYT
TRBV19,TRBJ2-3,.,ASSPVLTDTQY
TRBV5-1,TRBJ2-7,TRBD1,ASSPWTGLGEQY
TRBV7-9,TRBJ1-2,.,ASTNEVLETNYGYT
TRBV11-2,TRBJ2-2,.,ASSLAGLTGELF
TRBV28,TRBJ1-4,.,ASSIGQMEKLF
TRBV28,TRBJ2-1,TRBD1,ASSEGTGRSEQF
TRBV3-1/TRBV3-2,TRBJ1-2,.,ASSQFSVSYGYT
TRBV15,TRBJ2-7,.,ATSRDWREQY
TRBV7-2,TRBJ1-4,.,ASSSPRTNEKLF
TRBV25-1,TRBJ1-1,TRBD1,ASSARAGGYTEAF
TRBV6-5,TRBJ1-5,TRBD1,ASTQRGHQPQH
TRBV2,TRBJ2-7,.,ASRRTAVSSYEQY
TRBV19,TRBJ1-3,.,ASYGSLSGNTIY
TRBV9,TRBJ2-1,TRBD2,ASSATGGDNEQF
TRBV21-1,TRBJ1-5,.,ASSTENRTGNGNQPQH
TRBV10-1,TRBJ1-5,.,ARYRQFSNQPQH
TRBV27,TRBJ2-7,TRBD1,ASSPRPGTASEQY
TRBV9,TRBJ2-7,.,ASSVALGGTYEQY
TRBV4-2,TRBJ1-3,.,ASSQVEASSGNTIY
TRBV5-1,TRBJ2-1,TRBD2,ASSRDGGGTNEQF
TRBV11-2,TRBJ1-3,.,ASSLSTTGNTIY
TRBV6-5,TRBJ2-5,TRBD1,ASTHRGRWETQY
TRBV9,TRBJ1-2,.,ASSGEGDPIYGYT
TRBV2,TRBJ2-3,TRBD2,ASSVGLAGSLSTDTQY
TRBV9,TRBJ2-3,.,ASSLARGPGGTDTQY
TRBV25-1,TRBJ2-1,.,ASSELLNNEQF
TRBV30,TRBJ1-2,.,AWTPGGFWDGYT
TRBV3-1/TRBV3-2,TRBJ2-1,TRBD2,ASRSSGGANEQF
TRBV6-5,TRBJ2-3,.,ASSPLYTRTDTQY
TRBV5-6,TRBJ1-6,.,ASSLVELSPLH
TRBV19,TRBJ2-3,TRBD2,ASRGSGGAGDTQY
TRBV2,TRBJ1-2,.,ASSDQGYGYT
TRBV5-1,TRBJ2-1,TRBD2,ASSFKRGPYNEQF
TRBV10-2,TRBJ2-2,.,ASLGHTGELF
TRBV29-1,TRBJ2-5,TRBD1,SVDGTGLETQY
TRBV18,TRBJ1-6,TRBD1,ASRTTGRNSPLH
TRBV18,TRBJ1-1,TRBD1,ASSLAGTGVLTAEAF
TRBV13,TRBJ1-6,.,ASSLGERWGLSPLH
TRBV5-6,TRBJ1-6,TRBD1,ASRLTGENSPLH
TRBV5-6,TRBJ1-3,.,ASSLAQVSGNTIY
TRBV9,TRBJ1-1,.,ASSVNGRYTEAF
TRBV28,TRBJ2-3,TRBD2,ASSLRGSTDTQY
TRBV19,TRBJ1-3,TRBD1,ASSSNRDRARGNTIY
TRBV19,TRBJ1-5,.,ASSIVTGLNQPQH
TRBV9,TRBJ2-2,TRBD2,ASSLSGRGTGELF